This TCR beta chain was sequenced during a study of beta chain features in type 1 diabetes. Of the isolated RNA, all was reverse transcribed, and so the sequenced material was expressed TCRB transcripts. Measured with immunoSEQ multiplex PCR; TCRdb has only the in-frame clones, and not every one. This repertoire shows roughly 330,000 clones, approximately 11% found once; its top ten account for about 0.015%. Germline-derived CDR1 and CDR2 are MNHEY and SVGAGI. This CDR3 is 15 amino acids long. Trimming cost V 0 bases and J 1 base, with 9 bases left between them. This receptor was obtained from a woman aged 30 to 39 in good health. The genes are TRBV6-5 and TRBJ2-5; D possibly corresponds to TRBD2 (5 bases). The sample consisted of naive CD4+ T cells from blood. The CDR3, as DNA: TGTGCCAGCAGTTACTCTGGGCTAGCCCAAGAGACCCAGTACTTC. As protein: CASSYSGLAQETQYF.